The 2 T cell receptor beta chains reported below all come from one sample, sequenced in a study of T-cell memory formation after mild COVID-19. TCRdb processed the 5' RACE reads anew with MiXCR; each CDR3 protein has one entry. This sample has hundreds of thousands of distinct CDR3 sequences, with 20% to 25% found just once. The specimen sequenced was PBMCs or a T cell subset sorted from them (not recorded which). The receptors shown here come from an adult woman who had mild COVID-19 (a few samples of this study predate the infection). Cell type and time point are not known.

This chain connects TRBV12-3 or TRBV12-4 to TRBJ2-7; TRBD1 aligns across 8 bases. The CDR3 covers 17 residues. J gave up 3 bases and V 0 bases, and 10 bases lay outside the gene matches. The CDR3 DNA reads as TGTGCCAGCAGTTTAGCTCCTCCGGGACAGGCGATCTACGAGCAGTACTTC. Amino acids: CASSLAPPGQAIYEQYF.

The rearrangement uses TRBV24-1 and TRBJ2-1, with TRBD2 matching over 7 bases. V dropped 4 bases and J dropped 6; count of bases not matched to a gene: 8. Germline CDR1 reads KGHDR; CDR2 reads SFDVKD. This CDR3 spans 15 amino acids. DNA for the CDR3: TGTGCCACCAGTGACCCTACCGGGGGGTTCAATGAGCAGTTCTTC. Amino acid sequence: CATSDPTGGFNEQFF.